This T cell receptor (beta chain) stems from a study of blood T cell repertoires in COVID-19. This table comes from immunoSEQ multiplex PCR, and its TCRdb copy is limited to in-frame clones, with some not included. Here the sample spans 300,000 to 400,000 clones, around 90% being singletons. Germline loops: CDR1 LNHDA, CDR2 SQIVND (reference sequence). CDR3 length equals 15 residues. Trimming took off 7 bases at V and 1 base at J, with 16 bases between the two ends. The TCR comes from a man in his sixties who had recovered from COVID-19. The sample consisted of PBMCs or T cells enriched from blood (not recorded which). This sequence joins TRBV19 and TRBJ1-1, with a tentative D call TRBD1 (5 bases). The DNA for the CDR3 is TGTGCCAGTACTGAATTGGGTGACAGGAACACTGAAGCTTTCTTT. Protein product: CASTELGDRNTEAFF.